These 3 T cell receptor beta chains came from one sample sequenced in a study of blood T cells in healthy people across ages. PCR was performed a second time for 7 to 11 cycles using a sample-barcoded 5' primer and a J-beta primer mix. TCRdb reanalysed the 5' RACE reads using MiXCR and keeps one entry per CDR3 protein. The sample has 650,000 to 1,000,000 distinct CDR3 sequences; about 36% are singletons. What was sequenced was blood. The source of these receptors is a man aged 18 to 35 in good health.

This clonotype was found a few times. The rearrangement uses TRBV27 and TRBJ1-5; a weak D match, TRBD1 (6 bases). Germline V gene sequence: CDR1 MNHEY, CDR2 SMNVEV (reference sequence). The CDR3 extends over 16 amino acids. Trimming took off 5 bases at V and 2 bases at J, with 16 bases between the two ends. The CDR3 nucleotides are TGTGCCAGCAGTCCCCTTACAGGGATCGGCAATCAGCCCCAGCATTTT. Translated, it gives CASSPLTGIGNQPQHF.

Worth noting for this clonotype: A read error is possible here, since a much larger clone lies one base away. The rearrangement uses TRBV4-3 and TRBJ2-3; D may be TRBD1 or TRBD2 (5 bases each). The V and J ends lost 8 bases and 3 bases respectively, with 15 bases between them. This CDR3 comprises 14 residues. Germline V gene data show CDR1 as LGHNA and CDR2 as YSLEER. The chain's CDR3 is CASSRGWETDTQYF. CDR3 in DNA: TGCGCCAGCTCCCGGGGCTGGGAGACAGATACGCAGTATTTT.

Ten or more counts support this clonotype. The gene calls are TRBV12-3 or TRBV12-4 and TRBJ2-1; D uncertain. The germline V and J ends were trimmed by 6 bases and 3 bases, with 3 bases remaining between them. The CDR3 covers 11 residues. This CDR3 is CASRIYNEQFF. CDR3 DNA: TGTGCCAGCAGGATCTACAATGAGCAGTTCTTC.